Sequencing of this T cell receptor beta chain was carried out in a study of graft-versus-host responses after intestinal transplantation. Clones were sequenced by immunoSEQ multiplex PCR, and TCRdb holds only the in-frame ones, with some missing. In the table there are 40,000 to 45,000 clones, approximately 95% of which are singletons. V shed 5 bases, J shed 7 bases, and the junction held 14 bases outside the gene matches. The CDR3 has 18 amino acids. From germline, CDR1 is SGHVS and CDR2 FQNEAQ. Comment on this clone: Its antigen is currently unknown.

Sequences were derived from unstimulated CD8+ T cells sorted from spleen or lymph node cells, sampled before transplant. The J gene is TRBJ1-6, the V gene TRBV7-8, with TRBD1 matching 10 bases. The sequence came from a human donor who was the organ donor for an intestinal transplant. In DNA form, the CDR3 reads TGTGCCAGCAGCCCTATACCGGACAGGGGGAGGCGGAATTCACCCCTCCACTTT. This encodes CASSPIPDRGRRNSPLHF. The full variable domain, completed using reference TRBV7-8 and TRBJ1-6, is GAGVSQSPRYKVAKRGQDVALRCDPISGHVSLFWYQQALGQGPEFLTYFQNEAQLDKSGLPSDRFFAERPEGSVSTLKIQRTQQEDSAVYLCASSPIPDRGRRNSPLHFGNGTRLTVT.